This T cell receptor beta chain was observed in a study of OX40 agonist ivuxolimab in advanced cancers. Overall study: Patients were given ivuxolimab, an antibody that agonizes OX40 (CD134). Study-wide results and limits: Clones of CD4+ and CD8+ blood T cells grew by week 6 at doses of 0.1 to 3.0 mg/kg.

TCRdb's table, derived via immunoSEQ multiplex PCR, lists solely in-frame clones and lacks some. Of around 39,000 clones in the sample, around four fifths were seen once. In the case of this clone: What it binds is not known.

If patients had autoimmune disease history or systemic immunosuppression, they were excluded. This CDR3 has 16 amino acids. J lost 3 bases, V lost 4 bases, and 10 bases had no gene match. CDR1 and CDR2 from the germline V gene are SGHNT and YENEEA. The rearrangement uses TRBV11-3 and TRBJ2-7; 9 bases align to TRBD1. The TCR was taken from an adult with an advanced solid tumor such as melanoma, head and neck, liver or kidney cancer. The sample in question was CD4+ or CD8+ T cells sorted from blood, obtained in a trial of the OX40 agonist ivuxolimab. CDR3 bases: TGTGCCAGCAGCTGGGAAACGGGACAGGGAAACTACGAGCAGTACTTC. This translates into CASSWETGQGNYEQYF.